These 5 T cell receptor beta chains came from one sample sequenced in a study of spatial heterogeneity in lung cancer. As to time point: blood at routine non-recurrence follow-up after resection. TCRdb re-derived calls from the 5' RACE reads in MiXCR, one entry per CDR3 protein. The sample has over 35,000 distinct CDR3 sequences; more than 9% are singletons. Sequenced here: PBMCs, sampled at follow-up. Source of these receptors: a female donor with early-stage non-small cell lung cancer.

This clonotype has at least ten counts. The chain links TRBV7-8 to TRBJ2-2, with D unclear. Trimming took off 5 bases at V and 6 bases at J, with 16 bases between the two ends. CDR1 and CDR2 from the germline V gene are SGHVS and FQNEAQ. The CDR3 totals 15 residues. CDR3 amino acids: CASSLSVIKAGELFF. The CDR3 nucleotides are TGTGCCAGCAGCCTTTCCGTGATAAAGGCCGGGGAGCTGTTTTTT.

J is TRBJ2-2 and V is TRBV19; D gene ambiguous. V was cut by 1 base and J by 4 bases, with 4 bases left in between. This CDR3 contains 13 residues. CDR1 is LNHDA and CDR2 is SQIVND in the germline V gene (reference sequence). The CDR3 loop reads CASSIASTGELFF. The CDR3 DNA is TGTGCCAGTAGTATAGCTAGCACCGGGGAGCTGTTTTTT.

On this clonotype: It may be a read error: a sequence one base away is much more abundant. The chain joins TRBV20-1 to TRBJ1-1; the D gene is possibly TRBD1 (5 bases). The CDR3 consists of 13 residues. CDR1 and CDR2 (germline): DFQATT, SNEGSKA (reference sequence). V dropped 3 bases and J dropped 2 bases, with 10 bases sitting between them. The CDR3 DNA reads TGCAGTGCTAGTCGAAGGGGCAACACTGAAGCTTTCTTT. Translation gives CSASRRGNTEAFF.

This clonotype was found many times. The chain couples TRBV3-1 to TRBJ1-1; D is unclear. With 4 bases removed from V and 4 bases from J, the gap between germline ends came to 13 bases. Germline values: CDR1 LGHDT, CDR2 YNNKEL (reference sequence). The CDR3 length is 14 residues. CDR3 region: CASSRGFEGTEAFF. CDR3 coding DNA: TGTGCCAGCAGCCGCGGGTTCGAGGGCACTGAAGCTTTCTTT.

This clonotype was detected ten times or more. V is TRBV7-8 and J is TRBJ1-2, with TRBD1 matching over 10 bases. Germline V CDR1 and CDR2: SGHVS, FQNEAQ. This CDR3 comprises 14 residues. After removal of 5 bases from V and 4 bases from J, the junction contained 4 bases not matched to a gene. The CDR3, as DNA: TGTGCCAGCAGCCCACGGACAGGGGGCTATGGCTACACCTTC. Translation gives CASSPRTGGYGYTF. The variable domain in full, completed from reference TRBV7-8 and TRBJ1-2, reads GAGVSQSPRYKVAKRGQDVALRCDPISGHVSLFWYQQALGQGPEFLTYFQNEAQLDKSGLPSDRFFAERPEGSVSTLKIQRTQQEDSAVYLCASSPRTGGYGYTFGSGTRLTVV.